The 20 T cell receptor beta chains presented below share a single source sample, sequenced in a study of tumor-infiltrating lymphocytes in localized non-small cell lung cancer. TCRdb keeps only in-frame clones here, not all; method: immunoSEQ multiplex PCR. The table includes 15,000 or so clones, 70% to 90% detected once. The sequenced sample consisted of uninvolved lung tissue not adjacent to the tumor. Receptor source: a human donor with non-small cell lung cancer.

This chain connects TRBV7-9 to TRBJ2-1; D might be TRBD1 (5 bases). Germline CDR1 SEHNR, CDR2 FQNEAQ (reference sequence). Trimming removed 4 bases at V and 7 bases at J, with 8 bases between. The CDR3 extends over 12 amino acids. The CDR3 protein is CASSSQGNEQFF. Written as DNA, the CDR3 is TGTGCCAGCAGCTCTCAGGGAAATGAGCAGTTCTTC.

The CDR3: CASSPPQGSGNQPQHF. The DNA of the CDR3 is TGTGCCAGCTCACCACCGCAGGGCTCGGGCAATCAGCCCCAGCATTTT. The chain employs TRBV18 and TRBJ1-5; a possible D gene is TRBD1 (5 bases). CDR3 size: 16 residues. Trimming removed 0 bases from V and 2 bases from J, with 11 bases in between. CDR1 is KGHSH and CDR2 is LQKENI in the germline V gene.

This clone is a singleton in its sample. J is TRBJ1-4 and V is TRBV2, with 7 bases fitting TRBD1. The CDR3 has 13 residues. J lost 8 bases, V lost 4 bases, and 4 bases had no gene match. Germline values: CDR1 SNHLY, CDR2 FYNNEI. CDR3 amino acids: CASSGLTGEKLFF. The CDR3 DNA is TGTGCCAGCAGTGGTTTGACAGGGGAAAAACTGTTTTTT. The whole variable domain, filled in from reference TRBV2 and TRBJ1-4, reads EPEVTQTPSHQVTQMGQEVILRCVPISNHLYFYWYRQILGQKVEFLVSFYNNEISEKSEIFDDQFSVERPDGSNFTLKIRSTKLEDSAMYFCASSGLTGEKLFFGSGTQLSVL.

The genes are TRBV7-9 and TRBJ1-1, with D hard to call. Germline-derived CDR1 and CDR2 are SEHNR and FQNEAQ (reference sequence). The CDR3 has 13 residues. Trimming pared 3 bases from V and 2 bases from J, leaving 7 bases between. For the CDR3, the DNA is TGTGCCAGCAGCTTCTGGGGTAACACTGAAGCTTTCTTT. This sequence encodes CASSFWGNTEAFF. Drawing the rest from reference TRBV7-9 and TRBJ1-1, the complete variable domain is DTGVSQNPRHKITKRGQNVTFRCDPISEHNRLYWYRQTLGQGPEFLTYFQNEAQLEKSRLLSDRFSAERPKGSFSTLEIQRTEQGDSAMYLCASSFWGNTEAFFGQGTRLTVV.

The genes are TRBV18 and TRBJ2-6; no reliable D call. Trimming took off 3 bases at V and 0 bases at J, with 6 bases between the two ends. This CDR3 is 15 amino acids long. Per germline, CDR1 KGHSH and CDR2 LQKENI. CDR3 coding DNA: TGTGCCAGCTCACCCGCCGGCTCTGGGGCCAACGTCCTGACTTTC. Its protein is CASSPAGSGANVLTF.

The V and J genes are TRBV19 and TRBJ1-3, with unresolved D. The V gene's germline CDR1 is LNHDA and CDR2 SQIVND (reference sequence). The CDR3 is 15 residues long. Deletions cut 6 bases from V and 3 bases from J, with 15 bases between. In DNA form, the CDR3 reads TGTGCCAGTAGGGAGGGAGGATCCGATGGAAACACCATATATTTT. Residues: CASREGGSDGNTIYF.

The CDR3 loop reads CASSLRVAKNIQYF. CDR3 nucleotides: TGTGCCAGCAGCTTAAGAGTAGCCAAAAACATTCAGTACTTC. V is TRBV13 and J is TRBJ2-4; D not certain. Between the trimmed V and J ends, which lost 2 bases and 0 bases, there was a span of 5 bases. Germline CDR1 reads PRHDT; CDR2 reads FYEKMQ (reference sequence). There are 14 residues in the CDR3. Combining the CDR3 with reference TRBV13 and TRBJ2-4 gives the whole variable domain AAGVIQSPRHLIKEKRETATLKCYPIPRHDTVYWYQQGPGQDPQFLISFYEKMQSDKGSIPDRFSAQQFSDYHSELNMSSLELGDSALYFCASSLRVAKNIQYFGAGTRLSVL.

The chain has TRBV5-1 and TRBJ1-1, with D possibly being TRBD1 (6 bases). V was cut by 4 bases and J by 1 base, with 11 bases left in between. Germline V gene data show CDR1 as SGHRS and CDR2 as YFSETQ. CDR3 length equals 14 residues. The chain's CDR3 is CASSIQGRNTEAFF. Written as DNA, the CDR3 is TGCGCCAGCAGCATACAGGGTCGGAACACTGAAGCTTTCTTT. Together with reference TRBV5-1 and TRBJ1-1, the CDR3 gives the full variable domain: KAGVTQTPRYLIKTRGQQVTLSCSPISGHRSVSWYQQTPGQGLQFLFEYFSETQRNKGNFPGRFSGRQFSNSRSEMNVSTLELGDSALYLCASSIQGRNTEAFFGQGTRLTVV.

The chain combines TRBV27 with TRBJ2-1; 10 bases are shared with TRBD1. The germline CDR1 and CDR2 sequences are MNHEY and SMNVEV (reference sequence). The CDR3 runs 16 residues. Trimming took 1 base from V and 8 from J; bases not matched to a gene: 8. CDR3 coding DNA: TGTGCCAGCAGTTTATATGGACAGGGGGTTCGAGATGAGCAGTTCTTC. As protein: CASSLYGQGVRDEQFF.

This rearrangement joins TRBV6-1 to TRBJ1-5, with a weak D call TRBD1 (5 bases). The CDR3 loop spans 14 amino acids. Germline V lookup: CDR1 MNHNS, CDR2 SASEGT. V was cut by 0 bases and J by 7 bases, with 10 bases left in between. CDR3: CASSEAGRAQPQHF. As DNA, the CDR3 is TGTGCCAGCAGTGAAGCCGGCAGGGCCCAGCCCCAGCATTTT.

V gene TRBV9 combines with J gene TRBJ2-1; 8 positions agree with TRBD1. The V gene's germline CDR1 is SGDLS and CDR2 YYNGEE. This CDR3 has 16 amino acids. V was clipped by 4 bases and J by 2 bases; unmatched bases: 8. CDR3 loop: CASSKRQGTTYNEQFF. Here the CDR3 DNA reads TGTGCCAGCAGCAAGCGACAGGGGACCACCTACAATGAGCAGTTCTTC.

The chain employs TRBV7-8 and TRBJ1-1; D not certain. Germline V gives CDR1 SGHVS, CDR2 FQNEAQ. The V end lost 5 bases, the J end lost 3 bases, and 19 bases lay between the germline ends. The CDR3 is 16 residues long. CDR3 in DNA: TGTGCCAGCAGCCCGAGTCGGGGAGACCGGGACACTGAAGCTTTCTTT. This sequence encodes CASSPSRGDRDTEAFF.

The rearrangement joins TRBV19 to TRBJ2-7, with unresolved D. V lost 3 bases to trimming and J lost 0 bases, with 12 bases between them. The CDR3 has 15 amino acids. Per the germline V gene, CDR1 is LNHDA and CDR2 is SQIVND (reference sequence). The CDR3 reads CASSMRHQSSYEQYF. The CDR3 region has the DNA TGTGCCAGTAGTATGCGGCACCAGAGCTCCTACGAGCAGTACTTC.

This chain connects TRBV5-1 to TRBJ1-1; tentatively, D is TRBD1 (6 bases). V lost 4 bases and J lost 6, with 16 bases in between. The germline V gene encodes CDR1 SGHRS and CDR2 YFSETQ. CDR3 length equals 14 residues. As DNA, the CDR3 is TGCGCCAGCAGCCAACAGGGTATCCGTTCTGAAGCTTTCTTT. Its protein product is CASSQQGIRSEAFF.

This clone occurred once. This chain links TRBV2 with TRBJ2-7, with D unclear. The germline V gene has CDR1 SNHLY and CDR2 FYNNEI. This CDR3 is built from 11 residues. Trimming shortened V by 7 bases and J by 1 base, and 5 bases separated the two germline ends. Written as DNA, the CDR3 is TGTGCCAGCAAAGTGTCCTACGAGCAGTACTTC. Its translation: CASKVSYEQYF.

The V call is TRBV7-2, the J call TRBJ2-7; D assignment may be TRBD1 or TRBD2 (5 bases each). Deletions cut 1 base from V and 3 bases from J, with 13 bases between. The CDR3 consists of 15 residues. Germline loops: CDR1 SGHTA, CDR2 FQGNSA. The CDR3 sequence is CASSLEGTLLYEQYF. In DNA, the CDR3 is TGTGCCAGCAGCTTAGAGGGGACGCTTCTCTACGAGCAGTACTTC.

Turning to this clone: This CDR3 is also generated by other DNA sequences in the sample. The gene calls are TRBV6-6 and TRBJ1-5; D remains ambiguous. The V and J ends lost 7 bases and 0 bases respectively, with 10 bases between them. Germline values: CDR1 MNHNY, CDR2 SVGAGI (reference sequence). The CDR3 has 14 amino acids. The CDR3 sequence: CASTGGNSNQPQHF. For the CDR3, the DNA is TGTGCCAGCACCGGCGGAAATAGCAATCAGCCCCAGCATTTT.

The chain carries TRBV6-5 and TRBJ1-1; D gene unclear. Germline loops: CDR1 MNHEY, CDR2 SVGAGI. This CDR3 comprises 13 residues. The V end was cut by 5 bases, the J end by 0 bases, with 7 bases between. CDR3 sequence: CASSREMNTEAFF. The CDR3 DNA sequence: TGTGCCAGCAGTCGTGAGATGAACACTGAAGCTTTCTTT.

The rearrangement uses TRBV25-1 and TRBJ2-1; perhaps TRBD2 as D (5 bases). The CDR3 loop spans 13 amino acids. The V gene's germline CDR1 is MGHDK and CDR2 SYGVNS. Trimming pared 6 bases from V and 5 bases from J, leaving 11 bases between. The CDR3 is CASRGSAHNEQFF. The CDR3 coding sequence is TGTGCCAGCAGGGGTAGCGCCCACAATGAGCAGTTCTTC.

The V gene is TRBV7-6, the J gene TRBJ2-2; 10 bases fit TRBD1. The CDR3 length is 16 residues. The germline gives CDR1 SGHVS, CDR2 FNYEAQ. J lost 6 bases, V lost 5 bases, and 9 bases had no gene match. The CDR3, as DNA: TGTGCCAGCAGCGCTGAGGGACAGGGGATTTCCGGGGAGCTGTTTTTT. It is translated as CASSAEGQGISGELFF.